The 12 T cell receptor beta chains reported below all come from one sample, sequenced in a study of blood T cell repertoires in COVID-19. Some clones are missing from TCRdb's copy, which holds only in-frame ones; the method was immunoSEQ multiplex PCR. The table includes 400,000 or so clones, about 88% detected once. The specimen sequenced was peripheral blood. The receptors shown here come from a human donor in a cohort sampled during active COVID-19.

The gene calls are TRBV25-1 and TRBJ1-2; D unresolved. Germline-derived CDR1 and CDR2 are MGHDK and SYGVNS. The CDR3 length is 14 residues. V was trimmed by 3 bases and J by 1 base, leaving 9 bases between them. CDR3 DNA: TGTGCCAGCAGTGATACGGGTATTAACTATGGCTACACCTTC. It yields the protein CASSDTGINYGYTF.

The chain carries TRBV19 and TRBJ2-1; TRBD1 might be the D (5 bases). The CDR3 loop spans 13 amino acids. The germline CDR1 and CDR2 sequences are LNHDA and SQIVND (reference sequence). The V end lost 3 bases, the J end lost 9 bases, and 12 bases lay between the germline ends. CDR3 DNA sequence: TGTGCCAGTAGTATTCAGGGCTGGGGTGAGCAGTTCTTC. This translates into CASSIQGWGEQFF.

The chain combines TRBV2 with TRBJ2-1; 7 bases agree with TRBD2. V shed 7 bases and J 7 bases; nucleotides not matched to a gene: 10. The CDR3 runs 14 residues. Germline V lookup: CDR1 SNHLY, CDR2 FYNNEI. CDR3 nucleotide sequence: TGTGCCAGCAATAGTGGGAGGGCGAGTAATGAGCAGTTCTTC. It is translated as CASNSGRASNEQFF. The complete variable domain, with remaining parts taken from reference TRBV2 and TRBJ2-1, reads EPEVTQTPSHQVTQMGQEVILRCVPISNHLYFYWYRQILGQKVEFLVSFYNNEISEKSEIFDDQFSVERPDGSNFTLKIRSTKLEDSAMYFCASNSGRASNEQFFGPGTRLTVL.

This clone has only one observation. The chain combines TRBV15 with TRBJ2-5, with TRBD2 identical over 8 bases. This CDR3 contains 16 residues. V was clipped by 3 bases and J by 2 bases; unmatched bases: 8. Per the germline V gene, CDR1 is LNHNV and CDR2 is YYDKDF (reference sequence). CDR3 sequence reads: CATSSIGTRHQETQYF. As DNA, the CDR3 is TGTGCCACCAGCAGTATCGGGACTAGGCATCAAGAGACCCAGTACTTC.

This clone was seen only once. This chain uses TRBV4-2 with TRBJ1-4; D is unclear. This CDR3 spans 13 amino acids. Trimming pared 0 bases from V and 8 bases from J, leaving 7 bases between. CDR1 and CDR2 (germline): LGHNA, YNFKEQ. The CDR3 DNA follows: TGTGCCAGCAGCCAAGAAATTCTCGAAAAACTGTTTTTT. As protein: CASSQEILEKLFF.

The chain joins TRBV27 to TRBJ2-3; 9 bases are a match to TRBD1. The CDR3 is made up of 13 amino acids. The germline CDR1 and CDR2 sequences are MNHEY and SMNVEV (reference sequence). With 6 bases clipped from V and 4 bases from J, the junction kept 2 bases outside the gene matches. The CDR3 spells CASRRQGADTQYF. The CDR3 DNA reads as TGTGCCAGCAGACGACAGGGGGCAGATACGCAGTATTTT.

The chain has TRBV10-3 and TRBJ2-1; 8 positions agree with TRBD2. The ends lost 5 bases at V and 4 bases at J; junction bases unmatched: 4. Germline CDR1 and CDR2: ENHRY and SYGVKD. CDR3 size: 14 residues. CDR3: CAISTSGLYNEQFF. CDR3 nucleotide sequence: TGTGCCATCAGTACTAGCGGTTTATACAATGAGCAGTTCTTC.

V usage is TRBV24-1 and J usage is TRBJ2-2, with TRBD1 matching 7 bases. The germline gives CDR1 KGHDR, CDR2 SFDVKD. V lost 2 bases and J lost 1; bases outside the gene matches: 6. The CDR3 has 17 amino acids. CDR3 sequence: CATSDSAGGKNTGELFF. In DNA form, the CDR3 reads TGTGCCACCAGTGATTCCGCAGGGGGAAAGAACACCGGGGAGCTGTTTTTT.

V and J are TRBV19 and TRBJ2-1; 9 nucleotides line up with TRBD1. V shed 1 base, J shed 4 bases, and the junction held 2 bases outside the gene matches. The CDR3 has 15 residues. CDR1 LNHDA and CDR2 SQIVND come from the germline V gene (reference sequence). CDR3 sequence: CASSIGGQGYNEQFF. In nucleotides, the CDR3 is TGTGCCAGTAGTATAGGGGGACAGGGATACAATGAGCAGTTCTTC.

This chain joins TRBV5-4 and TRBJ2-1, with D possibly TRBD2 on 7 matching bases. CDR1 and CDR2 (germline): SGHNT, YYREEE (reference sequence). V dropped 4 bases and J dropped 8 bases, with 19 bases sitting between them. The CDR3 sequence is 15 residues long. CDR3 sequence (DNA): TGTGCCAGCAGCCCGGGGGGCGGAAACCTACATGAGCAGTTCTTC. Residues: CASSPGGGNLHEQFF.

The CDR3 DNA sequence: TGTGCCAGCAGTGACCTGAGCTCCTATAATTCACCCCTCCACTTT. Translating it yields CASSDLSSYNSPLHF. The V gene is TRBV2, the J gene TRBJ1-6; D ambiguous. V lost 3 bases, J lost 0 bases, and 6 bases lay in between. The CDR3 runs to 15 residues. Germline CDR1 SNHLY, CDR2 FYNNEI.

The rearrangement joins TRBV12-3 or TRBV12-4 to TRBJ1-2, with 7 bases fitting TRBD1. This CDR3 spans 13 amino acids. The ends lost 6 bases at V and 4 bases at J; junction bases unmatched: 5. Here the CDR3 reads CASRTTGSYGYTF. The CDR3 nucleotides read TGTGCCAGCAGGACGACAGGGAGCTATGGCTACACCTTC.